Listed below are T cell receptor beta chains from one sample, sequenced in a study of post-analysis software for immune sequencing data. Using its own MiXCR run on the PCR reads, TCRdb lists one record per CDR3 protein. The sample shows approximately 730,000 distinct CDR3 sequences, more than 45% of them seen only once. The sequencing input was blood. These receptors were collected from a girl under 18 with multiple sclerosis. CDR3s include the opening cysteine and the closing phenylalanine or tryptophan. D genes are given only for firm matches. Clone size appears in some rows only: once, few, many, or a class for an expanded clone.

V,J,size,D,DNA,CDR3
TRBV4-3,TRBJ2-3,-,TRBD2,TGCGCCAGCAGCCTAACCAGTGGGGGAGGGCCTGGGGATACGCAGTATTTT,CASSLTSGGGPGDTQYF
TRBV7-9,TRBJ2-1,-,-,TGTGCCAGCAGCTCTCCGGGTTCCCCGCGTATGAATGAGCAGTTCTTC,CASSSPGSPRMNEQFF
TRBV28,TRBJ2-7,-,TRBD2,TGTGCCGGGCGAAAGACTAGCGAGCCCTACGAGCAGTACTTC,CAGRKTSEPYEQYF
TRBV6-5,TRBJ2-3,-,TRBD1,TGTGCCAGCAGTTACTCGATGGGACAGATAAGCACAGATACGCAGTATTTT,CASSYSMGQISTDTQYF
TRBV9,TRBJ2-1,few,TRBD2,TGTGCCAGCAGCGTACTGGGGGAGGGCCCGAATGAGCAGTTCTTC,CASSVLGEGPNEQFF
TRBV27,TRBJ2-5,-,-,TGTGCCAGCAGTGCGTCCCGGCAGGGGTGGGAGACCCAGTACTTC,CASSASRQGWETQYF
TRBV5-5,TRBJ2-7,-,-,TGTGCCAGCAGCGTTGACTCGGGGGCCTCCTACGAGCAGTACTTC,CASSVDSGASYEQYF
TRBV15,TRBJ2-1,-,TRBD2,TGTGCCACCAGCACTAGCGGGAGGGACTACAATGAGCAGTTCTTC,CATSTSGRDYNEQFF
TRBV20-1,TRBJ2-3,-,-,TGCAGTGCTAGAGGAGGCCGACAAGCAGATACGCAGTATTTT,CSARGGRQADTQYF
TRBV29-1,TRBJ1-1,-,-,TGCAGCGCCAAGGACGGACTGAACACTGAAGCTTTCTTT,CSAKDGLNTEAFF
TRBV9,TRBJ2-1,few,-,TGTGCCAGCAGCGTAAAGGGGGGAGGGGAGCAGTTCTTC,CASSVKGGGEQFF
TRBV4-2,TRBJ2-3,-,TRBD2,TGTGCCAGCAGCCAAGATGGTGCAACTAGCGGGAGCACAGATACGCAGTATTTT,CASSQDGATSGSTDTQYF
TRBV29-1,TRBJ2-1,few,-,TGCAGCGTTTTGAGCTCCTACAATGAGCAGTTCTTC,CSVLSSYNEQFF
TRBV6-6,TRBJ2-5,few,TRBD2,TGTGCCAGCAGTTACCCTACGGGACTACAAGAGACCCAGTACTTC,CASSYPTGLQETQYF
TRBV29-1,TRBJ2-3,-,-,TGCAGCGTTGCTTTGACAGGCAGCACAGATACGCAGTATTTT,CSVALTGSTDTQYF
TRBV7-2,TRBJ2-5,-,-,TGTGCCAGCAGCTTAGCGGATCTCCCTAGGGATGAGCAGTACTTC,CASSLADLPRDEQYF
TRBV15,TRBJ1-1,-,-,TGTGCCACCAGCAGGTCGGACAGAGCGAACACTGAAGCTTTCTTT,CATSRSDRANTEAFF
TRBV10-3,TRBJ2-1,-,TRBD2,TGTGCCATCAGTGAAGGACTAGCGGGGGACACCTACAATGAGCAGTTCTTC,CAISEGLAGDTYNEQFF
TRBV12-3/TRBV12-4,TRBJ1-2,-,-,TGTGCCAGCAGATATTCGGGGGGAGGCTATGGCTACACCTTC,CASRYSGGGYGYTF
TRBV28,TRBJ2-7,-,TRBD2,TGTGCCAGCAGTTTCGAGACTAGCGGATACGAGCAGTACTTC,CASSFETSGYEQYF